The present TCR beta chain was sequenced within a study of cytomegalovirus exposure and HLA in healthy donors. Primers included in the PCR were 60 Vbeta and 13 Jbeta primers. Libraries were prepared by immunoSEQ multiplex PCR; TCRdb keeps only in-frame clonotypes and omits some of them. The profile shows roughly 150,000 clones, approximately 80% of them singletons. With respect to this clone: What it recognizes is unknown.

Study-wide results and caveats: A later analysis reportedly found fewer N-insertions in an Asian-associated ancestry cluster than the roughly 680-donor mean. Rare TCR sequences predominated, though certain public TCRs were found in many donors.

Material for sequencing was PBMCs. The sequence was collected from a woman aged 40 to 50 in good health and CMV-seropositive.

CDR3 coding DNA: TGTGCCAGCGGGGCAGTCAATCAGCCCCAGCATTTT. It codes for CASGAVNQPQHF. The chain joins TRBV27 to TRBJ1-5; tentatively, D is TRBD1 (5 bases). The CDR3 runs 12 residues. V lost 8 bases and J 3 bases, leaving 8 bases between the germline ends. Looked up from germline, CDR1 is MNHEY and CDR2 is SMNVEV (reference sequence).